These 30 T cell receptor beta chains originate from one sample sequenced in a study of cytomegalovirus exposure and HLA in healthy donors. PCR employed 60 Vbeta and 13 Jbeta primers. Method: immunoSEQ multiplex PCR; TCRdb's copy keeps in-frame clones and lacks some. Of approximately 32,000 clones in the sample, around 69% were seen once. Material: PBMCs. The receptors were gathered from a woman aged 25 to 39 in good health and CMV-seropositive.

This clone has just a few counts. The rearrangement uses TRBV19 and TRBJ1-1; 8 positions match TRBD1. This CDR3 comprises 12 residues. CDR1 and CDR2 (germline): LNHDA, SQIVND (reference sequence). V was clipped by 3 bases and J by 8 bases; unmatched bases: 2. CDR3 bases: TGTGCCAGTAGTATCGGACAGGGAGAAGCTTTCTTT. Protein sequence: CASSIGQGEAFF.

This sequence joins TRBV19 and TRBJ2-3; no clear D gene. Trimming shortened V by 3 bases and J by 7 bases, and 17 bases separated the two germline ends. This CDR3 has 15 residues. From germline, CDR1 is LNHDA and CDR2 SQIVND (reference sequence). The DNA for the CDR3 is TGTGCCAGTAGTATCGGAGCCCGTGGTAAGAATACGCAGTATTTT. Protein product: CASSIGARGKNTQYF.

The chain recombines TRBV15 with TRBJ1-1; 10 nucleotides match TRBD1. The CDR3 spans 19 residues. V trimming: 2 bases; J trimming: 2 bases; junction bases outside the gene matches: 14. Germline V lookup: CDR1 LNHNV, CDR2 YYDKDF (reference sequence). In DNA form, the CDR3 reads TGTGCCACCAGCAGACAATTTGACAGGGGGCGAGTGGTAAACACTGAAGCTTTCTTT. Protein sequence: CATSRQFDRGRVVNTEAFF.

Points on this clone: The CDR3 carries no conserved terminal phenylalanine or tryptophan, so it likely arises from a read error. The rearrangement uses TRBV29-1 and TRBJ1-2; D gene uncertain. Per germline, CDR1 SQVTM and CDR2 ANQGSEA. Between the trimmed V and J ends, which lost 1 base and 0 bases, there was a span of 18 bases. This CDR3 region has 17 residues. DNA of the CDR3: TGCAGCGTTGAAGGTAGAGGAGCCGATCTAGCTAACTATGGCTACACCGTC. Translation gives CSVEGRGADLANYGYTV.

The CDR3 loop is CASSETREAFF. The CDR3 nucleotides read TGTGCCAGCAGTGAGACACGTGAAGCTTTCTTT. The chain is built from TRBV6-1 and TRBJ1-1; unclear D gene. CDR1 is MNHNS and CDR2 is SASEGT in the germline V gene. There are 11 residues in the CDR3. Trimming cost V 3 bases and J 7 bases, with 6 bases left between them.

The chain combines TRBV30 with TRBJ2-7; tentatively, D is TRBD1 (6 bases). The CDR3 length is 16 residues. V lost 0 bases and J lost 0, with 15 bases in between. The V gene's germline CDR1 is GTSNPN and CDR2 SVGIG (reference sequence). This CDR3 is CAWSVGGPWDSYEQYF. The DNA for the CDR3 is TGTGCCTGGAGTGTAGGGGGACCTTGGGACTCCTACGAGCAGTACTTC.

CDR3 DNA sequence: TGTGCCAGTAGTATGACAGCAGCAAACACTGAAGCTTTCTTT. It encodes CASSMTAANTEAFF. The chain recombines TRBV19 with TRBJ1-1; TRBD1 might be the D (5 bases). Germline CDR1 reads LNHDA; CDR2 reads SQIVND (reference sequence). The CDR3 loop spans 14 amino acids. Trimming took 3 bases from V and 2 from J, leaving 10 bases between them.

The chain joins TRBV4-1 to TRBJ2-3, with no clear D. The V end was cut by 1 base, the J end by 2 bases, with 7 bases between. From germline, CDR1 is MGHRA and CDR2 YSYEKL. This CDR3 has 14 residues. The CDR3 sequence is CASSQGFHTDTQYF. The CDR3 nucleotides are TGCGCCAGCAGCCAAGGTTTCCACACAGATACGCAGTATTTT.

This sequence joins TRBV18 and TRBJ1-4; 7 bases match TRBD1. The CDR3 sequence is 18 residues long. Germline CDR1 KGHSH, CDR2 LQKENI. V lost 5 bases and J lost 0; bases outside the gene matches: 12. The CDR3 region has the DNA TGTGCCAGCTCATCAATGACAGGGACTTTGGCAACTAATGAAAAACTGTTTTTT. Translation gives CASSSMTGTLATNEKLFF. The entire variable domain, with the rest obtained from reference TRBV18 and TRBJ1-4, is as follows: NAGVMQNPRHLVRRRGQEARLRCSPMKGHSHVYWYRQLPEEGLKFMVYLQKENIIDESGMPKERFSAEFPKEGPSILRIQQVVRGDSAAYFCASSSMTGTLATNEKLFFGSGTQLSVL.

The chain combines TRBV19 with TRBJ2-3, with a tentative D call TRBD2 (6 bases). In germline, CDR1 is LNHDA, CDR2 SQIVND (reference sequence). The CDR3 is made up of 15 amino acids. V dropped 1 base and J dropped 4 bases, with 12 bases sitting between them. The CDR3 spells CASSIGREFPDTQYF. The CDR3 DNA follows: TGTGCCAGTAGTATAGGACGGGAGTTCCCAGATACGCAGTATTTT.

A remark on this clone: Given a far larger clone just one base away, this is likely a sequencing read error. The same CDR3 can be traced to other DNA sequences in this sample. The genes are TRBV23-1 and TRBJ2-5, with 7 nucleotides matching TRBD1. TRBV23-1 has ORF status, its function being uncertain. V gave up 4 bases and J gave up 2 bases; unmatched junction bases: 19. The CDR3 totals 19 residues. CDR3 DNA: TGCGCCAGCAGTCGCAAAGGTAAATCTCGGACAGGCCGACAAGAGACCCAGTACTTC. It yields the protein CASSRKGKSRTGRQETQYF.

The chain has TRBV5-8 and TRBJ2-3; 10 nucleotides match TRBD2. CDR1 and CDR2 from the germline V gene are SGHTS and YDEGEE. This CDR3 comprises 14 residues. Unmatched junction bases numbered 10, after V lost 4 bases and J lost 11 bases. In nucleotides, the CDR3 is TGTGCCAGCAGCCCAGGACGTATAGCGGGGGGGCAGTATTTT. This sequence encodes CASSPGRIAGGQYF.

The chain has TRBV7-9 and TRBJ2-7; 11 bases align to TRBD1. The CDR3 extends over 14 amino acids. Germline CDR1 reads SEHNR; CDR2 reads FQNEAQ (reference sequence). V lost 4 bases to trimming and J lost 7 bases; unmatched junction nucleotides: 6. CDR3 coding DNA: TGTGCCAGCAGCTGGGACAGGGGGGCCTGGGAGCAGTACTTC. Translated: CASSWDRGAWEQYF.

The J gene is TRBJ2-3, the V gene TRBV19; 9 bases agree with TRBD2. This CDR3 has 17 residues. Trimming took 4 bases from V and 7 from J; bases not matched to a gene: 15. Germline V gene sequence: CDR1 LNHDA, CDR2 SQIVND (reference sequence). The CDR3 reads CASSTPSSGGLTNTQYF. The CDR3 region has the DNA TGTGCCAGTAGTACCCCGAGTAGCGGGGGCCTCACGAATACGCAGTATTTT.

The rearrangement links TRBV30 to TRBJ2-2; D possibly corresponds to TRBD2 (5 bases). Trimming stripped 8 bases from V and 3 bases from J, with 19 bases between. Germline-derived CDR1 and CDR2 are GTSNPN and SVGIG (reference sequence). This CDR3 region has 15 residues. CDR3 sequence: CAVRSRAAYTGELFF. The CDR3 region has the DNA TGTGCCGTGCGTTCGAGGGCAGCCTACACCGGGGAGCTGTTTTTT.

The table lists this clone with a few counts. This chain uses TRBV10-1 with TRBJ2-7; D is possibly TRBD2 (5 bases). The V end lost 2 bases, the J end lost 1 base, and 9 bases lay between the germline ends. This CDR3 is built from 14 residues. The germline V gene has CDR1 WNHNN and CDR2 SYGVQD (reference sequence). CDR3 amino acids: CASSEGTGSYEQYF. In DNA form, the CDR3 reads TGCGCCAGCAGTGAGGGTACGGGATCCTACGAGCAGTACTTC.

This chain links TRBV10-2 with TRBJ2-5; D gene uncertain. V gave up 10 bases and J gave up 11 bases, with 17 bases separating them. The germline V gene has CDR1 WSHSY and CDR2 SAAADI. There are 11 residues in the CDR3. This CDR3 is CATARFEEQYF. For the CDR3, the DNA is TGCGCCACCGCCCGGTTCGAGGAGCAGTACTTC.

There are a few counts of this clone. The chain is built from TRBV18 and TRBJ2-5; D possibly corresponds to TRBD2 (7 bases). V gave up 1 base and J gave up 2 bases, with 11 bases separating them. Germline V gene data show CDR1 as KGHSH and CDR2 as LQKENI. The CDR3 totals 15 residues. CDR3 in DNA: TGTGCCAGCTCACCACGGGGGGGGGCACAAGAGACCCAGTACTTC. This gives the protein CASSPRGGAQETQYF.

The J gene is TRBJ1-2, the V gene TRBV30; no definite D call. Germline CDR1 and CDR2: GTSNPN and SVGIG (reference sequence). Trimming pared 0 bases from V and 4 bases from J, leaving 9 bases between. The CDR3 spans 13 residues. CDR3 sequence (DNA): TGTGCCTGGAGTGTTAGTTCGGGCTATGGCTACACCTTC. Translation gives CAWSVSSGYGYTF.

For the CDR3, the DNA is TGCGCCAGCAGCTTGGGACAGGACAACTCCTACGAGCAGTACTTC. This gives the protein CASSLGQDNSYEQYF. This rearrangement joins TRBV5-1 to TRBJ2-7, with TRBD1 as a possible D gene (6 bases). The CDR3 sequence is 15 residues long. Germline V gene data show CDR1 as SGHRS and CDR2 as YFSETQ. Trimming stripped 0 bases from V and 0 bases from J, with 10 bases between.

The chain has TRBV11-2 and TRBJ1-1, with D maybe TRBD1 (6 bases). This CDR3 has 15 residues. Germline lookup yields CDR1 SGHAT and CDR2 FQNNGV. Trimming took off 1 base at V and 0 bases at J, with 9 bases between the two ends. The CDR3 nucleotides read TGTGCCAGCAGCTTAGTAGGGGGGGTGAACACTGAAGCTTTCTTT. It is translated as CASSLVGGVNTEAFF.

This chain joins TRBV19 and TRBJ2-1, with 8 bases matching TRBD2. CDR3 length: 15 amino acids. Per germline, CDR1 LNHDA and CDR2 SQIVND (reference sequence). V lost 7 bases to trimming and J lost 0 bases; unmatched junction nucleotides: 5. CDR3 DNA: TGTGCCAGTACAACCGGGACTAGCTCCTACAATGAGCAGTTCTTC. Translation gives CASTTGTSSYNEQFF.

This chain uses TRBV28 with TRBJ2-5; TRBD1 agrees at 7 bases. V shed 6 bases and J 0 bases; nucleotides not matched to a gene: 7. Germline CDR1 reads MDHEN; CDR2 reads SYDVKM. The CDR3 totals 15 residues. The CDR3 protein is CASSQKGGDQETQYF. In DNA form, the CDR3 reads TGTGCCAGCAGCCAGAAAGGGGGCGACCAAGAGACCCAGTACTTC.

J is TRBJ2-7 and V is TRBV4-1, with TRBD2 identical over 7 bases. CDR3 length equals 16 residues. The V gene's germline CDR1 is MGHRA and CDR2 YSYEKL. The ends lost 2 bases at V and 0 bases at J; junction bases unmatched: 7. The CDR3, as DNA: TGCGCCAGCAGCCAAATAGCGGGTGGCCCCTCCTACGAGCAGTACTTC. Translating it yields CASSQIAGGPSYEQYF.

The V call is TRBV6-6, the J call TRBJ2-5; TRBD1 matches 8 bases. Per germline, CDR1 MNHNY and CDR2 SVGAGI (reference sequence). Trimming took 5 bases from V and 4 from J; bases not matched to a gene: 3. The CDR3 consists of 13 residues. The CDR3 loop is CASSDRGRETQYF. CDR3 bases: TGTGCCAGCAGTGACAGGGGTAGAGAGACCCAGTACTTC.

This chain links TRBV6-1 with TRBJ1-1; 7 bases are a match to TRBD1. Germline trimming cut 8 bases from V and 7 bases from J; bases unmatched to any gene: 13. Per the germline V gene, CDR1 is MNHNS and CDR2 is SASEGT. The CDR3 is 14 amino acids. The CDR3 sequence: CASRRETGSNEAFF. CDR3 DNA sequence: TGTGCCAGCCGCCGGGAGACAGGGAGTAATGAAGCTTTCTTT.

The V call is TRBV6-6, the J call TRBJ1-2; a possible D gene is TRBD1 (5 bases). This CDR3 has 15 residues. With 7 bases removed from V and 6 bases from J, the gap between germline ends came to 21 bases. Looked up from germline, CDR1 is MNHNY and CDR2 is SVGAGI (reference sequence). The CDR3 nucleotides are TGTGCCAGCATCCAGGGAGGGAGAACGGGGGATGGCTACACCTTC. The encoded protein is CASIQGGRTGDGYTF.

V and J are TRBV18 and TRBJ2-1; a weak D match, TRBD1 (6 bases). Germline V gives CDR1 KGHSH, CDR2 LQKENI. Trimming pared 0 bases from V and 7 bases from J, leaving 13 bases between. The CDR3 sequence is 15 residues long. CDR3 DNA: TGTGCCAGCTCACCACCGTCCGGGACACAGAATGAGCAGTTCTTC. It translates to CASSPPSGTQNEQFF.

Concerning this clone itself: A single base is all that separates this from a far larger clone, so a read error is likely. The chain recombines TRBV6-5 with TRBJ2-3, with D possibly matching TRBD2 (6 bases). The CDR3 is made up of 16 amino acids. Germline lookup yields CDR1 MNHEY and CDR2 SVGAGI. CDR3 region: CASSYGASASPDTRYF. Written as DNA, the CDR3 is TGTGCCAGCAGTTACGGGGCTAGCGCCTCTCCAGATACGCGGTATTTT.

The chain is built from TRBV28 and TRBJ1-1; TRBD1 might be the D (6 bases). The CDR3 is 12 amino acids. CDR1 MDHEN and CDR2 SYDVKM come from the germline V gene. V lost 1 base to trimming and J lost 11 bases, with 11 bases between them. CDR3 nucleotides: TGTGCCAGCAGTTTATTGCAGGGGTATGCTTTCTTT. This sequence encodes CASSLLQGYAFF.